This T cell receptor (beta chain) was sequenced in a study of blood T cell repertoires in COVID-19. For the study at large: Acute and convalescent COVID-19 specimens originated in the United States, Italy and Spain.

Measured with immunoSEQ multiplex PCR; TCRdb has only the in-frame clones, and not every one. The table records 130,000 or so clones, around 88% of them present only once. CDR3 length: 16 residues. Per germline, CDR1 SGHKS and CDR2 YYEKEE (reference sequence). V lost 0 bases and J 3 bases, leaving 15 bases between the germline ends. This receptor was taken from a woman between 45 and 65 years old who had recovered from COVID-19. The sequenced material came from peripheral blood. The rearrangement uses TRBV5-5 and TRBJ1-2; the D is unclear. CDR3 in DNA: TGTGCCAGCAGCTTGGAGGCAAGGCCCGACTACTATGGCTACACCTTC. Protein: CASSLEARPDYYGYTF.